Reported below is one T cell receptor (beta chain). The data belong to a study of cytomegalovirus exposure and HLA in healthy donors. Per germline, CDR1 SGHNT and CDR2 YENEEA. This CDR3 has 13 amino acids. Researchers ran the PCR with 60 Vbeta and 13 Jbeta primers. Produced via immunoSEQ multiplex PCR; TCRdb's table is partial and in-frame only. Here the sample spans tens of thousands of clones, less than 80% being singletons. The material sequenced was PBMCs. The chain employs TRBV11-3 and TRBJ2-5; 10 positions agree with TRBD1. The J call may be in error: the DNA end matches TRBJ2-7 better. The origin of this receptor is a man aged 55 to 70 in good health and CMV-seropositive. Here the CDR3 reads CASSPGQGSEQYF. The DNA of the CDR3 is TGTGCCAGCAGCCCGGGACAGGGGTCCGAGCAGTACTTC.